The rows below give T cell receptor beta chains drawn from one sample of a study of T cells in Graves' hyperthyroidism and ophthalmopathy. TCRdb passed the multiplex PCR reads through MiXCR, listing each CDR3 protein once. The table has around 440,000 distinct CDR3 sequences, approximately 14% seen once; the top ten hold 7.5% to 9%. The sample was blood. Receptors were obtained from a woman between 18 and 29 years old with Graves' hyperthyroidism. The CDR3 runs from the conserved cysteine through the conserved F or W. D genes are given only for firm matches. A clone size is listed for some rows: how often the clone was seen (once, few, many), or a class if it is expanded.

CDR3aa: CASSLVGAREQYF
CDR3nt: TGTGCCAGCAGCCTTGTAGGAGCCAGGGAGCAGTACTTC
v_gene: TRBV7-2
d_gene: -
abundance: -
j_gene: TRBJ2-7

CDR3aa: CASSDGQGTYEQYF
CDR3nt: TGTGCCAGCAGTGACGGACAGGGGACCTACGAGCAGTACTTC
v_gene: TRBV6-4
d_gene: TRBD1
abundance: -
j_gene: TRBJ2-7

CDR3aa: CASSSGFSGNTIYF
CDR3nt: TGTGCCAGCAGTTCTGGGTTTTCTGGAAACACCATATATTTT
v_gene: TRBV6-1
d_gene: -
abundance: many
j_gene: TRBJ1-3

CDR3aa: CASSEEGQGTGELFF
CDR3nt: TGTGCCAGCAGTGAAGAGGGACAGGGCACCGGGGAGCTGTTTTTT
v_gene: TRBV2
d_gene: TRBD1
abundance: many
j_gene: TRBJ2-2

CDR3aa: CASTVSRRRSGANVLTF
CDR3nt: TGTGCCAGCACCGTATCGCGAAGGCGCTCTGGGGCCAACGTCCTGACTTTC
v_gene: TRBV9
d_gene: -
abundance: -
j_gene: TRBJ2-6

CDR3aa: CASSLAQGDSPLHF
CDR3nt: TGCGCCAGCAGCTTGGCACAGGGTGATTCACCCCTCCACTTT
v_gene: TRBV5-1
d_gene: -
abundance: -
j_gene: TRBJ1-6

CDR3aa: CASSFRVPGEIDTQYF
CDR3nt: TGCGCCAGCAGCTTTCGCGTCCCGGGGGAAATAGATACGCAGTATTTT
v_gene: TRBV5-1
d_gene: -
abundance: few
j_gene: TRBJ2-3

CDR3aa: CSAPTGSFSYEQYF
CDR3nt: TGCAGTGCCCCGACAGGGTCCTTTTCCTACGAGCAGTACTTC
v_gene: TRBV20-1
d_gene: TRBD1
abundance: many
j_gene: TRBJ2-7

CDR3aa: CSASFGSEANEQFF
CDR3nt: TGCAGTGCTAGTTTTGGGTCTGAGGCTAATGAGCAGTTCTTC
v_gene: TRBV20-1
d_gene: -
abundance: many
j_gene: TRBJ2-1

CDR3aa: CASSPREDSYNEQFF
CDR3nt: TGTGCCAGCTCACCACGGGAAGATTCCTACAATGAGCAGTTCTTC
v_gene: TRBV18
d_gene: -
abundance: -
j_gene: TRBJ2-1

CDR3aa: CASTWGTGGNQPQHF
CDR3nt: TGTGCCAGCACTTGGGGGACAGGGGGCAATCAGCCCCAGCATTTT
v_gene: TRBV28
d_gene: TRBD1
abundance: -
j_gene: TRBJ1-5

CDR3aa: CATSGGQGKEMNTEAFF
CDR3nt: TGTGCCACCAGCGGGGGACAGGGCAAGGAAATGAACACTGAAGCTTTCTTT
v_gene: TRBV15
d_gene: TRBD1
abundance: -
j_gene: TRBJ1-1

CDR3aa: CASSLAVGVGGTRVAEQFF
CDR3nt: TGTGCCAGCAGCTTAGCGGTGGGTGTGGGCGGGACAAGGGTGGCTGAGCAGTTCTTC
v_gene: TRBV11-2
d_gene: -
abundance: -
j_gene: TRBJ2-1

CDR3aa: CASMAASGWNEQFF
CDR3nt: TGTGCCAGCATGGCAGCTAGCGGGTGGAATGAGCAGTTCTTC
v_gene: TRBV6-1
d_gene: TRBD2
abundance: few
j_gene: TRBJ2-1

CDR3aa: CASSQEEGSLYNEQFF
CDR3nt: TGTGCCAGCAGCCAAGAAGAGGGATCTTTATACAATGAGCAGTTCTTC
v_gene: TRBV4-2
d_gene: -
abundance: -
j_gene: TRBJ2-1

CDR3aa: CASSQGSQETQYF
CDR3nt: TGTGCCAGCAGCCAAGGGTCCCAAGAGACCCAGTACTTC
v_gene: TRBV3-1
d_gene: -
abundance: -
j_gene: TRBJ2-5

CDR3aa: CSVEDWQGSTEAFF
CDR3nt: TGCAGCGTTGAAGATTGGCAGGGGTCCACTGAAGCTTTCTTT
v_gene: TRBV29-1
d_gene: -
abundance: -
j_gene: TRBJ1-1

CDR3aa: CASSIKGTGFKELFF
CDR3nt: TGTGCCAGTAGTATCAAGGGGACAGGGTTTAAGGAGCTGTTTTTT
v_gene: TRBV19
d_gene: TRBD1
abundance: many
j_gene: TRBJ2-2

CDR3aa: CASSRPRNEQFF
CDR3nt: TGTGCCAGCAGTCGCCCGAGGAATGAGCAGTTCTTC
v_gene: TRBV6-1
d_gene: -
abundance: many
j_gene: TRBJ2-1

CDR3aa: CASSPNVVRGTYEQYF
CDR3nt: TGTGCCAGCAGCCCCAACGTAGTGCGGGGGACCTACGAGCAGTACTTC
v_gene: TRBV27
d_gene: TRBD2
abundance: many
j_gene: TRBJ2-7

CDR3aa: CASSSRGADYEQYF
CDR3nt: TGTGCCAGCAGCTCGCGAGGGGCCGACTACGAGCAGTACTTC
v_gene: TRBV7-2
d_gene: -
abundance: many
j_gene: TRBJ2-7

CDR3aa: CASSIDHNEQFF
CDR3nt: TGTGCCAGTAGTATCGACCACAATGAGCAGTTCTTC
v_gene: TRBV19
d_gene: -
abundance: -
j_gene: TRBJ2-1

CDR3aa: CASSPIIQETQYF
CDR3nt: TGTGCCAGCTCACCCATAATACAAGAGACCCAGTACTTC
v_gene: TRBV18
d_gene: -
abundance: many
j_gene: TRBJ2-5

CDR3aa: CSARETGMNTEAFF
CDR3nt: TGCAGTGCTAGAGAGACAGGGATGAACACTGAAGCTTTCTTT
v_gene: TRBV20-1
d_gene: TRBD1
abundance: many
j_gene: TRBJ1-1

CDR3aa: CASSYGQGTREQYF
CDR3nt: TGTGCCAGCAGTTATGGACAGGGGACCAGGGAGCAGTACTTC
v_gene: TRBV6-1
d_gene: TRBD1
abundance: few
j_gene: TRBJ2-7

CDR3aa: CARWGAGTGELFF
CDR3nt: TGTGCCCGTTGGGGGGCCGGCACCGGGGAGCTGTTTTTT
v_gene: TRBV30
d_gene: -
abundance: many
j_gene: TRBJ2-2

CDR3aa: CASSPAGRPNEQFF
CDR3nt: TGTGCCAGCAGCCCCGCAGGGCGCCCCAATGAGCAGTTCTTC
v_gene: TRBV7-3
d_gene: -
abundance: many
j_gene: TRBJ2-1

CDR3aa: CASSDSGLGELFF
CDR3nt: TGTGCCAGCAGTGACTCAGGCCTCGGGGAGCTGTTTTTT
v_gene: TRBV6-4
d_gene: -
abundance: -
j_gene: TRBJ2-2

CDR3aa: CASSLTGGSQETQYF
CDR3nt: TGTGCCAGCAGTTTAACGGGCGGTAGTCAAGAGACCCAGTACTTC
v_gene: TRBV12-3/TRBV12-4
d_gene: -
abundance: many
j_gene: TRBJ2-5

CDR3aa: CASSLFHRRGHEQYF
CDR3nt: TGTGCCAGCAGCTTATTCCACAGACGCGGGCACGAGCAGTACTTC
v_gene: TRBV13
d_gene: -
abundance: -
j_gene: TRBJ2-7

CDR3aa: CASSLRGVITLNEKLFF
CDR3nt: TGTGCCAGCAGTTTACGGGGGGTGATCACCCTTAATGAAAAACTGTTTTTT
v_gene: TRBV27
d_gene: -
abundance: -
j_gene: TRBJ1-4

CDR3aa: CASSLRDSSSYEQYF
CDR3nt: TGCGCCAGCAGCCTCCGGGACAGTAGCTCCTACGAGCAGTACTTC
v_gene: TRBV5-1
d_gene: TRBD1
abundance: few
j_gene: TRBJ2-7

CDR3aa: CASSFRVWGGMNTEAFF
CDR3nt: TGTGCCAGCAGTTTTCGGGTATGGGGGGGAATGAACACTGAAGCTTTCTTT
v_gene: TRBV27
d_gene: -
abundance: many
j_gene: TRBJ1-1

CDR3aa: CASSLAEGQRIPGGLNTEAFF
CDR3nt: TGCGCCAGCAGCTTGGCCGAGGGACAGAGAATCCCAGGGGGACTGAACACTGAAGCTTTCTTT
v_gene: TRBV5-1
d_gene: TRBD1
abundance: few
j_gene: TRBJ1-1

CDR3aa: CASSFFGGPQETQYF
CDR3nt: TGTGCCAGCAGCTTTTTCGGGGGGCCCCAAGAGACCCAGTACTTC
v_gene: TRBV5-4
d_gene: -
abundance: -
j_gene: TRBJ2-5

CDR3aa: CASSATGVTDTDTQYF
CDR3nt: TGTGCCAGCAGCGCGACAGGGGTCACCGACACAGATACGCAGTATTTT
v_gene: TRBV7-3
d_gene: TRBD1
abundance: -
j_gene: TRBJ2-3

CDR3aa: CASSPPGQGAEQFF
CDR3nt: TGCGCCAGCAGCCCGCCAGGACAGGGAGCTGAGCAGTTCTTC
v_gene: TRBV4-1
d_gene: TRBD1
abundance: few
j_gene: TRBJ2-1

CDR3aa: CASSGVNGHKESYTF
CDR3nt: TGTGCCAGCAGCGGAGTAAACGGGCATAAGGAGTCCTACACCTTC
v_gene: TRBV9
d_gene: -
abundance: -
j_gene: TRBJ1-2

CDR3aa: CAWSKGGSSYEQYF
CDR3nt: TGTGCCTGGAGCAAGGGGGGGTCCTCCTACGAGCAGTACTTC
v_gene: TRBV30
d_gene: -
abundance: many
j_gene: TRBJ2-7

CDR3aa: CASSLEGRDSTDTQYF
CDR3nt: TGTGCCAGCAGCTTGGAAGGGCGGGACTCCACAGATACGCAGTATTTT
v_gene: TRBV5-8
d_gene: -
abundance: -
j_gene: TRBJ2-3

CDR3aa: CATSLLPRQVRGGPLHF
CDR3nt: TGTGCCACCTCCCTCTTACCGCGACAGGTCCGGGGGGGGCCCCTCCACTTT
v_gene: TRBV28
d_gene: -
abundance: -
j_gene: TRBJ1-6

CDR3aa: CASSIEGRYEQYF
CDR3nt: TGTGCCAGTAGTATTGAGGGCAGGTACGAGCAGTACTTC
v_gene: TRBV19
d_gene: -
abundance: few
j_gene: TRBJ2-7

CDR3aa: CASSEETGSSGNTIYF
CDR3nt: TGTGCCAGCAGTGAAGAGACAGGGAGCTCTGGAAACACCATATATTTT
v_gene: TRBV25-1
d_gene: TRBD1
abundance: few
j_gene: TRBJ1-3

CDR3aa: CASSRDRGYTDTQYF
CDR3nt: TGTGCCAGCAGTCGGGACAGGGGGTACACAGATACGCAGTATTTT
v_gene: TRBV13
d_gene: TRBD1
abundance: many
j_gene: TRBJ2-3

CDR3aa: CASSLSGGTLKLTDTQYF
CDR3nt: TGCGCCAGCAGCCTTAGCGGGGGGACCTTGAAACTAACAGATACGCAGTATTTT
v_gene: TRBV5-1
d_gene: TRBD2
abundance: many
j_gene: TRBJ2-3

CDR3aa: CASSLLINDYGYTF
CDR3nt: TGTGCCAGCAGCTTACTTATAAACGACTATGGCTACACCTTC
v_gene: TRBV7-2
d_gene: -
abundance: -
j_gene: TRBJ1-2

CDR3aa: CASSRGRGSNQPQHF
CDR3nt: TGTGCCAGCAGTCGAGGGAGGGGAAGCAATCAGCCCCAGCATTTT
v_gene: TRBV6-1
d_gene: -
abundance: many
j_gene: TRBJ1-5

CDR3aa: CASSGQGDRGYTF
CDR3nt: TGTGCCAGCAGCGGACAGGGGGATCGTGGCTACACCTTC
v_gene: TRBV11-1
d_gene: TRBD1
abundance: -
j_gene: TRBJ1-2

CDR3aa: CSARDLGEDTQYF
CDR3nt: TGCAGTGCTAGAGATCTTGGAGAGGATACGCAGTATTTT
v_gene: TRBV20-1
d_gene: -
abundance: many
j_gene: TRBJ2-3

CDR3aa: CASSLLGGEQFF
CDR3nt: TGTGCCAGCAGCTTGCTCGGGGGTGAGCAGTTCTTC
v_gene: TRBV11-2
d_gene: -
abundance: many
j_gene: TRBJ2-1

CDR3aa: CASSQGQGPPFAF
CDR3nt: TGCGCCAGCAGCCAAGGACAGGGCCCTCCTTTCGCCTTC
v_gene: TRBV4-1
d_gene: TRBD1
abundance: many
j_gene: TRBJ1-2

CDR3aa: CASSLGLRPVAKNIQYF
CDR3nt: TGTGCCAGCAGTTTAGGTCTAAGACCGGTAGCCAAAAACATTCAGTACTTC
v_gene: TRBV12-3/TRBV12-4
d_gene: -
abundance: many
j_gene: TRBJ2-4

CDR3aa: CASSLARAGGPSGELFF
CDR3nt: TGTGCCAGCAGCTTAGCCCGAGCGGGAGGGCCAAGCGGGGAGCTGTTTTTT
v_gene: TRBV7-3
d_gene: TRBD2
abundance: many
j_gene: TRBJ2-2

CDR3aa: CSVGSPSGAGELFF
CDR3nt: TGCAGCGTTGGTTCGCCTAGCGGGGCCGGGGAGCTGTTTTTT
v_gene: TRBV29-1
d_gene: TRBD2
abundance: few
j_gene: TRBJ2-2

CDR3aa: CASSQDQGGYGTEAFF
CDR3nt: TGCGCCAGCAGCCAAGATCAGGGAGGGTACGGCACTGAAGCTTTCTTT
v_gene: TRBV4-3
d_gene: -
abundance: -
j_gene: TRBJ1-1

CDR3aa: CASSQEQGFYEQYF
CDR3nt: TGTGCCAGCAGCCAAGAACAGGGGTTCTACGAGCAGTACTTC
v_gene: TRBV3-1
d_gene: TRBD1
abundance: many
j_gene: TRBJ2-7

CDR3aa: CASRSRYAGTDTQYF
CDR3nt: TGTGCCAGCAGAAGCCGGTACGCGGGCACAGATACGCAGTATTTT
v_gene: TRBV2
d_gene: -
abundance: many
j_gene: TRBJ2-3

CDR3aa: CASSILHGNSPLHF
CDR3nt: TGTGCCAGTAGTATACTGCACGGCAATTCACCCCTCCACTTT
v_gene: TRBV19
d_gene: -
abundance: few
j_gene: TRBJ1-6

CDR3aa: CASRTGTGDSPLHF
CDR3nt: TGCGCCAGCAGAACCGGGACAGGGGATTCACCCCTCCACTTT
v_gene: TRBV5-1
d_gene: TRBD1
abundance: few
j_gene: TRBJ1-6

CDR3aa: CASRKQVDTEAFF
CDR3nt: TGCGCCAGCAGAAAACAGGTTGACACTGAAGCTTTCTTT
v_gene: TRBV5-1
d_gene: -
abundance: many
j_gene: TRBJ1-1